A single sample is the source of the 20 T cell receptor beta chains below, sequenced in a study of cytomegalovirus exposure and HLA in healthy donors. Use of 60 Vbeta and 13 Jbeta primers characterized the PCR. Here immunoSEQ multiplex PCR was the method, and the copy in TCRdb shows in-frame clones only, minus some. This sample has around 130,000 clones, with 80% to 85% found just once. Sequenced material: PBMCs. These receptors originate from a boy under 18 in good health and CMV-seronegative.

This clone was found once. This chain uses TRBV7-9 with TRBJ1-1, with TRBD1 identical over 9 bases. This CDR3 is built from 18 residues. The V and J ends lost 5 bases and 3 bases, in that order; junction bases with no gene match: 16. Germline V gene data show CDR1 as SEHNR and CDR2 as FQNEAQ (reference sequence). Written as DNA, the CDR3 is TGTGCCAGCAGCCGAGGACAGGGGATGTCCCCGGGGGACACTGAAGCTTTCTTT. This translates into CASSRGQGMSPGDTEAFF.

In this sample, this clone turned up a few times. The J gene is TRBJ2-5, the V gene TRBV7-8; the match to TRBD1 covers 11 bases. The V gene's germline CDR1 is SGHVS and CDR2 FQNEAQ. The junction had 6 bases not matched to a gene; V was cut back by 5 bases and J by 4 bases. This CDR3 has 15 residues. DNA for the CDR3: TGTGCCAGCAGCCCGGACAGGGGGCAGGGAGAGACCCAGTACTTC. Protein: CASSPDRGQGETQYF.

V is TRBV30 and J is TRBJ2-3, with a possible D match to TRBD2 (5 bases). CDR3 length equals 11 residues. Trimming pared 3 bases from V and 9 bases from J, leaving 10 bases between. Germline CDR1 and CDR2: GTSNPN and SVGIG (reference sequence). Here the CDR3 DNA reads TGTGCCTGGAGCCCGAGGGCGACGCAGTATTTT. Translation: CAWSPRATQYF.

This CDR3 is CASSSSGGANQPQHF. CDR3 DNA sequence: TGTGCCAGCAGTTCCTCAGGGGGCGCAAATCAGCCCCAGCATTTT. The rearrangement joins TRBV27 to TRBJ1-5; 8 nucleotides match TRBD1. Trimming took 4 bases from V and 4 from J; bases not matched to a gene: 6. The germline CDR1 and CDR2 sequences are MNHEY and SMNVEV (reference sequence). CDR3 size: 15 residues.

This clone appeared a single time. The chain links TRBV2 to TRBJ2-3; D is perhaps TRBD2 (6 bases). Germline V gene sequence: CDR1 SNHLY, CDR2 FYNNEI. V gave up 8 bases and J gave up 2 bases, with 17 bases separating them. The length of the CDR3 is 15 residues. CDR3 in amino acids: CASVAELPNTDTQYF. The CDR3 nucleotides are TGTGCCAGCGTAGCGGAACTTCCTAACACAGATACGCAGTATTTT.

The chain has TRBV2 and TRBJ1-1; perhaps TRBD1 as D (6 bases). The CDR3 loop spans 14 amino acids. V was clipped by 7 bases and J by 0 bases, with 12 bases between them. The germline V gene has CDR1 SNHLY and CDR2 FYNNEI. The CDR3 DNA follows: TGTGCCAGCAACTTTGGACAGATGAACACTGAAGCTTTCTTT. Protein product: CASNFGQMNTEAFF.

V is TRBV7-3 and J is TRBJ2-7, with D possibly TRBD2 on 7 matching bases. V dropped 5 bases and J dropped 3 bases, with 17 bases sitting between them. This CDR3 is built from 15 residues. The germline gives CDR1 SGHTA, CDR2 FQGTGA. The CDR3 loop is CASSPGAGAYYEQYF. The CDR3 coding sequence is TGTGCCAGCAGCCCCGGGGCGGGGGCCTACTACGAGCAGTACTTC. Drawing the rest from reference TRBV7-3 and TRBJ2-7, the complete variable domain is GAGVSQTPSNKVTEKGKYVELRCDPISGHTALYWYRQSLGQGPEFLIYFQGTGAADDSGLPNDRFFAVRPEGSVSTLKIQRTERGDSAVYLCASSPGAGAYYEQYFGPGTRLTVT.

This clone is a singleton in its sample. The gene calls are TRBV18 and TRBJ1-1; D is perhaps TRBD1 (5 bases). The CDR3 has 14 amino acids. V lost 1 base to trimming and J lost 0 bases, with 6 bases between them. Germline CDR1 is KGHSH and CDR2 is LQKENI. The CDR3 loop is CASSPQGLNTEAFF. The CDR3 nucleotides read TGTGCCAGCTCACCACAGGGGTTGAACACTGAAGCTTTCTTT.

This chain connects TRBV19 to TRBJ1-5; D gene unclear. Deletions cut 0 bases from V and 1 base from J, with 10 bases between. CDR3 length: 16 amino acids. Per the germline V gene, CDR1 is LNHDA and CDR2 is SQIVND (reference sequence). The CDR3 DNA sequence: TGTGCCAGTAGTATAGAGGAGGGCCAGAGCAATCAGCCCCAGCATTTT. As protein: CASSIEEGQSNQPQHF.

The chain carries TRBV7-9 and TRBJ2-7; the match to TRBD1 covers 7 bases. The V segment lost 3 bases and the J segment 5 bases; nucleotides outside the gene matches: 10. This CDR3 spans 15 amino acids. From germline, CDR1 is SEHNR and CDR2 FQNEAQ (reference sequence). CDR3 sequence: CASSLTQGNYHEQYF. CDR3 DNA: TGTGCCAGCAGCTTGACACAGGGGAACTACCACGAGCAGTACTTC.

The chain is built from TRBV7-9 and TRBJ1-2; 7 bases agree with TRBD1. V trimming: 4 bases; J trimming: 4 bases; junction bases outside the gene matches: 9. The germline V gene has CDR1 SEHNR and CDR2 FQNEAQ (reference sequence). The CDR3 length is 15 residues. CDR3 amino acids: CASSSTGDRPYGYTF. CDR3 DNA: TGTGCCAGCAGCTCTACCGGGGACAGACCCTATGGCTACACCTTC.

This clone was observed a few times. The rearrangement links TRBV2 to TRBJ2-7; weak D call: TRBD2 (6 bases). V dropped 3 bases and J dropped 3 bases, with 12 bases sitting between them. The CDR3 consists of 14 residues. The V gene's germline CDR1 is SNHLY and CDR2 FYNNEI. CDR3 region: CASSDTGVNYEQYF. The CDR3 bases are TGTGCCAGCAGTGACACGGGAGTAAACTACGAGCAGTACTTC.

V usage is TRBV7-2 and J usage is TRBJ2-7; D remains unclear. The CDR3 has 16 amino acids. CDR1 and CDR2 from the germline V gene are SGHTA and FQGNSA. The V end lost 5 bases, the J end lost 5 bases, and 22 bases lay between the germline ends. CDR3: CASSRVTRPEIHEQYF. The CDR3 bases are TGTGCCAGCAGCCGGGTAACGCGTCCGGAGATCCACGAGCAGTACTTC.

This chain connects TRBV5-8 to TRBJ2-2, with D unresolved. With 9 bases removed from V and 6 bases from J, the gap between germline ends came to 9 bases. Germline V gene data show CDR1 as SGHTS and CDR2 as YDEGEE. This CDR3 is 11 amino acids long. CDR3 sequence: CATMGPGELFF. The CDR3 bases are TGTGCCACCATGGGCCCCGGGGAGCTGTTTTTT.

This chain links TRBV19 with TRBJ2-7; 10 bases map to TRBD2. The germline V gene encodes CDR1 LNHDA and CDR2 SQIVND (reference sequence). The V and J ends lost 9 bases and 0 bases, in that order; junction bases with no gene match: 11. The CDR3 contains 16 residues. The CDR3 DNA reads as TGTGCCAGCAGTGGAGTAGCGGGAGGCTTCTCCTACGAGCAGTACTTC. This translates into CASSGVAGGFSYEQYF.

The rearrangement joins TRBV7-9 to TRBJ1-2; the match to TRBD1 covers 8 bases. The V segment lost 5 bases and the J segment 4 bases; nucleotides outside the gene matches: 9. This CDR3 is built from 15 residues. CDR1 is SEHNR and CDR2 is FQNEAQ in the germline V gene (reference sequence). The CDR3: CASSEGQAIFYGYTF. CDR3 nucleotides: TGTGCCAGCAGCGAGGGACAGGCGATATTCTATGGCTACACCTTC. The variable domain in full, completed from reference TRBV7-9 and TRBJ1-2, reads DTGVSQNPRHKITKRGQNVTFRCDPISEHNRLYWYRQTLGQGPEFLTYFQNEAQLEKSRLLSDRFSAERPKGSFSTLEIQRTEQGDSAMYLCASSEGQAIFYGYTFGSGTRLTVV.

As DNA, the CDR3 is TGTGCCAGCAGCCAAGACGGGGGGGCTAGCGGGACGGAGCTGTTTTTT. Translated, it gives CASSQDGGASGTELFF. The chain has TRBV4-2 and TRBJ2-2; 9 bases line up with TRBD2. Germline V gene data show CDR1 as LGHNA and CDR2 as YNFKEQ. This CDR3 is built from 16 residues. V lost 0 bases to trimming and J lost 10 bases; unmatched junction nucleotides: 9.

This clone appeared a few times. The chain uses TRBV19 and TRBJ2-1; D unresolved. The CDR3 sequence is 13 residues long. Trimming removed 3 bases from V and 5 bases from J, with 8 bases in between. Germline V CDR1 and CDR2: LNHDA, SQIVND (reference sequence). CDR3 DNA: TGTGCCAGTAGTATGGGCGTGGACAATGAGCAGTTCTTC. Translating gives CASSMGVDNEQFF.

The rearrangement joins TRBV29-1 to TRBJ2-7, with D perhaps TRBD2 (6 bases). V was shortened by 2 bases and J by 1 base, with 9 bases between the two germline ends. Looked up from germline, CDR1 is SQVTM and CDR2 is ANQGSEA. This CDR3 has 13 amino acids. CDR3 region: CSVENGTSYEQYF. For the CDR3, the DNA is TGCAGCGTTGAAAACGGGACTTCCTACGAGCAGTACTTC.

The genes are TRBV4-3 and TRBJ1-2; D remains ambiguous. The ends were cut back, 0 bases at V and 2 bases at J, with 13 bases in the middle. CDR3 size: 16 residues. The germline CDR1 and CDR2 sequences are LGHNA and YSLEER. This chain's CDR3 is CASSQEKWGANYGYTF. The CDR3 DNA reads TGCGCCAGCAGCCAAGAGAAGTGGGGAGCAAACTATGGCTACACCTTC.